Listed below are T cell receptor beta chains from one sample, sequenced in a study of control samples from healthy donors and cancer patients. This table comes from immunoSEQ multiplex PCR, and its TCRdb copy is limited to in-frame clones, with some not included. Counted here are a few hundred thousand clones, 90% occurring once; the ten biggest clones make up over 5.5%. The sequencing sample was made of PBMCs. These receptors were taken from a middle-aged man with head and neck cancer. CDR3s include the opening cysteine and the closing phenylalanine or tryptophan. Each record gives: J gene, clone size, D gene, V gene, CDR3 DNA, CDR3 protein. A D gene is named only where the DNA matches it firmly. Only part of the rows carry a size: once, few, many, or a class if the clone is expanded.

TRBJ2-5 . . TRBV7-9 TGTGCCAGCAGCCCCCGGGGGGCTGGCTGGCACCAAGAGACCCAGTACTTC CASSPRGAGWHQETQYF
TRBJ1-5 . . TRBV7-8 TGTGCCAGCAGCTCAGACAGGCGCGTTCAGCCCCAGCATTTT CASSSDRRVQPQHF
TRBJ1-6 . . TRBV27 TGTGCCAGCAGTTTGCAGGAAAATTCACCCCTCCACTTT CASSLQENSPLHF
TRBJ2-1 few . TRBV27 TGTGCCAGCCGCCCAGGGGGGTCAAATGAGCAGTTCTTC CASRPGGSNEQFF
TRBJ2-2 . . TRBV7-6 TGTGCCAGCAGCTCCAGAGGTGGACAAACCGGGGAGCTGTTTTTT CASSSRGGQTGELFF
TRBJ1-1 . TRBD1 TRBV5-1 TGCGCCAGCAGCGTAACAGGGGGCACTGAAGCTTTCTTT CASSVTGGTEAFF
TRBJ1-2 . . TRBV7-2 TGTGCCAGCAGCTTAATAGGCGGGCAGGCCCCCTTATCGGATGGCTACACCTTC CASSLIGGQAPLSDGYTF
TRBJ2-3 . . TRBV6-5 TGTGCCAGCAGTTACCTCTTCGGGAGTGATACGCAGTATTTT CASSYLFGSDTQYF
TRBJ1-5 . TRBD1 TRBV15 TGTGCCACCAGCAGGACAGGGGGAAGCAATCAGCCCCAGCATTTT CATSRTGGSNQPQHF
TRBJ1-2 once . TRBV5-1 TGCGCCAGCAGCTTGGGGGGCAACTATGGCTACACCTTC CASSLGGNYGYTF
TRBJ2-3 . TRBD1 TRBV9 TGTGCCAGCGACAGGGGGCTCACAGATACGCAGTATTTT CASDRGLTDTQYF
TRBJ1-4 few . TRBV11-2 TGTGCCAGCAGCCAGACAGGTGGTCTTAATGAAAAACTGTTTTTT CASSQTGGLNEKLFF
TRBJ2-3 . TRBD2 TRBV5-1 TGCGCCAGCAGCTTGGCCACTAGCGGGGTCACAGATACGCAGTATTTT CASSLATSGVTDTQYF
TRBJ1-2 . . TRBV15 TGTGCCACCAGCAGAGGGGAGGGGCGAGGCTATGGCTACACCTTC CATSRGEGRGYGYTF
TRBJ2-2 . . TRBV3-1/TRBV3-2 TGTGCCAGCAGCCAAGATGGGGACACCGGGGAGCTGTTTTTT CASSQDGDTGELFF
TRBJ2-2 . TRBD1 TRBV9 TGTGCCAGCAGCGGCCAGACAGGGGGGAACACCGGGGAGCTGTTTTTT CASSGQTGGNTGELFF
TRBJ1-1 . TRBD1 TRBV19 TGTGCCAGTAGTACGGGTGGACAGGCTGAAGCTTTCTTT CASSTGGQAEAFF
TRBJ2-5 few . TRBV12-5 TGTGCTAGTGGCCCCGGGCAGGAGAAAGAGACCCAGTACTTC CASGPGQEKETQYF
TRBJ1-4 . . TRBV6-5 TGTGCCAGCAGTTCCCTGGGCCTCCGGAGGGTAGAAAAACTGTTTTTT CASSSLGLRRVEKLFF
TRBJ2-7 . TRBD2 TRBV7-8 TGTGCCAGCAGCGCAGGCCGGGGACTAGCGGGGGATAGAACTGGAGAGCAGTACTTC CASSAGRGLAGDRTGEQYF
TRBJ2-1 once TRBD2 TRBV18 TGTGCCAGCTCACCACCGAGCGGGGGGGGATACAATGAGCAGTTCTTC CASSPPSGGGYNEQFF
TRBJ1-1 . TRBD1 TRBV11-2 TGTGCCAGCAGCTTAGGGACAGGGGGAAGGGCAGCTTTCTTT CASSLGTGGRAAFF
TRBJ1-2 . TRBD1 TRBV7-9 TGTGCCAGCAGCTTATCTTACAGGGGCGGTGGCTACACCTTC CASSLSYRGGGYTF
TRBJ2-3 once . TRBV27 TGTGCCAGCAGATCTCGTGGCGCAGATACGCAGTATTTT CASRSRGADTQYF
TRBJ2-3 . . TRBV20-1 TGCAGTGCTAGTTCCTCTAGCAATTCGCCACAGGGTACGCAGTATTTT CSASSSSNSPQGTQYF
TRBJ2-1 . TRBD1 TRBV4-3 TGCGCCAGCAGCCCTTTACGACAGGGGTGGGATGAGCAGTTCTTC CASSPLRQGWDEQFF
TRBJ2-7 . TRBD1 TRBV28 TGTGCCAGCAGTTTGGGGACAGGGCGAGAGCAGTACTTC CASSLGTGREQYF
TRBJ1-2 few . TRBV6-6 TGTGCCAGCAGTCCAATGGGGGGACGCTATGGCTACACCTTC CASSPMGGRYGYTF
TRBJ2-1 . TRBD2 TRBV28 TGTGCCAGCAGTTTGTCCGGGACTAGCATGAATGAGCAGTTCTTC CASSLSGTSMNEQFF
TRBJ2-7 . . TRBV7-9 TGTGCCAGCAGCTTAAGTCACAGGGACGAGCAGTACTTC CASSLSHRDEQYF
TRBJ2-3 . TRBD1 TRBV30 TGTGCCTGGTCAGGGGGCGCGACAGATACGCAGTATTTT CAWSGGATDTQYF
TRBJ2-7 . TRBD1 TRBV11-2 TGTGCCAGCAGCTTATTGATGGGACAGGGGATCTCCTACGAGCAGTACTTC CASSLLMGQGISYEQYF
TRBJ1-2 . . TRBV12-3/TRBV12-4 TGTGCCAGCAGCCTCCGCGGCTACACCTTC CASSLRGYTF
TRBJ2-5 once . TRBV5-1 TGCGCCAGCAGCTTGGTCCAGGAGACCCAGTACTTC CASSLVQETQYF
TRBJ2-1 . . TRBV19 TGTGCCAGTAGTATAACGACCGGGACTTTTGAGCAGTTCTTC CASSITTGTFEQFF
TRBJ2-1 . TRBD2 TRBV6-2/TRBV6-3 TGTGCCAGCAGTTACTCGGGAAGCGGGGGGGCCGGAGAGCAGTTCTTC CASSYSGSGGAGEQFF
TRBJ2-7 . . TRBV6-6 TGTGCCAGCATCCCGGAGGGGAGTAAGTCCTACGAGCAGTACTTC CASIPEGSKSYEQYF
TRBJ2-1 once TRBD2 TRBV7-2 TGTGCCAGCAGCTCCCGACTAGCGGGGGACAATGAGCAGTTCTTC CASSSRLAGDNEQFF
TRBJ2-7 . . TRBV19 TGTGCCAGTAGTGCGCGGGCCACGCACTACGAGCAGTACTTC CASSARATHYEQYF
TRBJ2-7 . . TRBV9 TGTGCCAGCAGCGTAAATAGGGACGCCTACGAGCAGTACTTC CASSVNRDAYEQYF
TRBJ2-7 . . TRBV11-2 TGTGCCAGCAGCTTAGAACAGACCTCCTACGAGCAGTACTTC CASSLEQTSYEQYF
TRBJ2-3 . TRBD2 TRBV7-2 TGTGCCAGCAGCTCCGGGGGGACGACAGATACGCAGTATTTT CASSSGGTTDTQYF
TRBJ2-2 . TRBD2 TRBV3-1/TRBV3-2 TGTGCCAGCAGCCTATCCTCTAGCGGGGGAGTCACCGGGGAGCTGTTTTTT CASSLSSSGGVTGELFF
TRBJ2-2 . . TRBV19 TGTGCCTGCCGGGCGGAGGTGGCCCCGACCGGGGAGCTGTTTTTT CACRAEVAPTGELFF
TRBJ2-7 . . TRBV4-1 TGCGCCAGCAGCCAAGATTCAGGACGGGCCTACGAGCAGTACTTC CASSQDSGRAYEQYF
TRBJ1-1 . . TRBV16 TGTGCCAGCAGCCCCGCAGTTCTGAAGTGGGACACTGAAGCTTTCTTT CASSPAVLKWDTEAFF
TRBJ1-1 . TRBD1 TRBV19 TGTGCCAGTTCAATTGGACAGGGGGCGAACACTGAAGCTTTCTTT CASSIGQGANTEAFF
TRBJ2-7 few TRBD1 TRBV6-5 TGTGCCAGCAGCCCGACAGGGGGCGACGTTTACGAGCAGTACTTC CASSPTGGDVYEQYF
TRBJ2-3 . . TRBV30 TGTGCCTGGAGTGTACTCGGGAGCACAGATACGCAGTATTTT CAWSVLGSTDTQYF